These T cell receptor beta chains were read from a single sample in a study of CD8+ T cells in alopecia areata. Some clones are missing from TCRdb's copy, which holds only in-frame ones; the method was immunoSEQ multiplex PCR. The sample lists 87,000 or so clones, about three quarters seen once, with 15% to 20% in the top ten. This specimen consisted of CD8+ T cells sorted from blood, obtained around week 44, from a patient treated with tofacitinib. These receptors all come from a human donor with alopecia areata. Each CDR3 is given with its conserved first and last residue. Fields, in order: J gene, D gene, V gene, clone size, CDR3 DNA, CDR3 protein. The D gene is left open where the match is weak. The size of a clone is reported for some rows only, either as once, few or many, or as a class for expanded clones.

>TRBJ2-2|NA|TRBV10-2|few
TGCGCCAGCAGGGGTAGCGTAGACACCGGGGAGCTGTTTTTT
CASRGSVDTGELFF
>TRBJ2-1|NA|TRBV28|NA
TGTGCCAGCAGCCTCCTAGGGTTCTACAATGAGCAGTTCTTC
CASSLLGFYNEQFF
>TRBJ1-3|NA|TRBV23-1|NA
TGCGCCAGCAGTCAAAAGGACATAAGCTCTGGAAACACCATATATTTT
CASSQKDISSGNTIYF
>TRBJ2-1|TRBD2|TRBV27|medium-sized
TGTGCCAGCAGTTTAGTAGCGGGGCGTTCCTACAATGAGCAGTTCTTC
CASSLVAGRSYNEQFF
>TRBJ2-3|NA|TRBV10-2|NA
TGCGCCAGCAGTGAGTCCGGGGGCGTACTCGCAGATACGCAGTATTTT
CASSESGGVLADTQYF
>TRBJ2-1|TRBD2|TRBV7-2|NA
TGTGCCAGCAGCTTCCGGGGGGGCCAGAATGAGCAGTTCTTC
CASSFRGGQNEQFF
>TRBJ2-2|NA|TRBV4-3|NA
TGCGCCAGCAGCCAAGATCCGGGGGGCAGAACCGGGGAGCTGTTTTTT
CASSQDPGGRTGELFF
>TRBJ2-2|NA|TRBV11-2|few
TGTGCCAGCAGTCCACCGGGGGGCGGCTTGACCGGGGAGCTGTTTTTT
CASSPPGGGLTGELFF
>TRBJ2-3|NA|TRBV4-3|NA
TGCGCCAGCAGCCAAGATGGGCTGGATACGCAGTATTTT
CASSQDGLDTQYF
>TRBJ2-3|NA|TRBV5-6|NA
TGTGCCAGCAGCTTGAGTCAGGGGATAGATACGCAGTATTTT
CASSLSQGIDTQYF
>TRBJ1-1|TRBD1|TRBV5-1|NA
TGCGCCAGCAGCGGCGGGACAGGGGGAATCAACCCTGAAGCTTTCTTT
CASSGGTGGINPEAFF
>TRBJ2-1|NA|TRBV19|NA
TGTGCCAGTAGGGACGAGGGGGGTAGCAATGAGCAGTTCTTC
CASRDEGGSNEQFF
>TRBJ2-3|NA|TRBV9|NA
TGTGCCAGCAGCGTCCCGACCAGGGTTAATACGCAGTATTTT
CASSVPTRVNTQYF
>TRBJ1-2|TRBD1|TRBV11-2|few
TGTGCCAGCAGCTCTACCGGGACAGGGAATGGCTACACCTTC
CASSSTGTGNGYTF
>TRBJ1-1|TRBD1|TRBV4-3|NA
TGCGCCAGCAGCCAAGATCGGAACAGGGGACTCACTGAAGCTTTCTTT
CASSQDRNRGLTEAFF
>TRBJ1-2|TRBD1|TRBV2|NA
TGTGCCAGCAGCGCGCCGGGACAGGGGGACTATGGCTACACCTTC
CASSAPGQGDYGYTF
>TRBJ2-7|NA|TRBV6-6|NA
TGTGCCACCAGTCAGGGGTACGAGCAGTACTTC
CATSQGYEQYF
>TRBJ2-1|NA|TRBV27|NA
TGTGCCAGCAGTCTCACGGACGGCTACCGGGATGAGCAGTTCTTC
CASSLTDGYRDEQFF
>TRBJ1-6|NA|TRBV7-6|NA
TGTGCCAGCAGGACAGCGAGCGGATCACCCCTCCACTTT
CASRTASGSPLHF
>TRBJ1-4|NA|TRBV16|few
TGTGCCAGCAGCCAATTGCCCGGGACATCCGATGAAAAACTGTTTTTT
CASSQLPGTSDEKLFF
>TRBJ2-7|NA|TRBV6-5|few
TGTGCCAGCAGTTACCGGGGGGCTTCCTACGAGCAGTACTTC
CASSYRGASYEQYF
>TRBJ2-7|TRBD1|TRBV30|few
TGTGCCTGGAGTCGGGGACAGGGCGGCGACGAGCAGTACTTC
CAWSRGQGGDEQYF
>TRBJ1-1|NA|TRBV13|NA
TGTGCCAGCAGCTTGAGCGAGGGCCGGAACACTGAAGCTTTCTTT
CASSLSEGRNTEAFF
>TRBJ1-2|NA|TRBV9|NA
TGTGCCAGCAGCCCCGGAGGGGGGCTTGGCTACACCTTC
CASSPGGGLGYTF
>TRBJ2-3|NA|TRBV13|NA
TGTGCCAGCAGCTATATTTTAGATACGCAGTATTTT
CASSYILDTQYF
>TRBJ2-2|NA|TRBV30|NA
TGTGCCTGGAACCCCCCGGGGTCCGGGGAGCTGTTTTTT
CAWNPPGSGELFF
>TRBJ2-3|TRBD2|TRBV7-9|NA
TGTGCCACTTTTGAAGCGGGGCCGAGCACAGATACGCAGTATTTT
CATFEAGPSTDTQYF
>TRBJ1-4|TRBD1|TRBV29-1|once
TGCAGCGGTGAGGTGCAGGGGGACGAAAAACTGTTTTTT
CSGEVQGDEKLFF
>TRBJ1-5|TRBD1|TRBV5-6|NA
TGTGCCAGCAGAGCCAGTGGGACAGGGGAAGGGGAGAGAGAGCCCCAGCATTTT
CASRASGTGEGEREPQHF
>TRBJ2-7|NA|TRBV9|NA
TGTGCCAGCAGCGCAGGGACGGTGGGGTACGAGCAGTACTTC
CASSAGTVGYEQYF
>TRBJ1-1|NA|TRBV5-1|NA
TGCGCCAGCAGCCTAGAGTTTAGAACGGGGAACACTGAAGCTTTCTTT
CASSLEFRTGNTEAFF
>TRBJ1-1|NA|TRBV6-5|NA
TGTGCCAGCAGTTACTCGTCTAGCACTGAAGCTTTCTTT
CASSYSSSTEAFF
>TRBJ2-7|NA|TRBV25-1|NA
TGTGCCAGCAGTGACAGTATAGAGCAGTACTTC
CASSDSIEQYF
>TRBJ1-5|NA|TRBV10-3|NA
TGTGCCATCAGTGAGCTAGGACGGAGTCAGCCCCAGCATTTT
CAISELGRSQPQHF
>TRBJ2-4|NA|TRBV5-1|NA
TGCGCCAGCAGCCGCCCGGGAGCCGAGAACATTCAGTACTTC
CASSRPGAENIQYF
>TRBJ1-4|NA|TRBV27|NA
TGTGCCAGCAGTCCGACCCGGACAGCCACAACTAATGAAAAACTGTTTTTT
CASSPTRTATTNEKLFF
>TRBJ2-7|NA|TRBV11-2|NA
TGTGCCAGCAGCCTGTCCGGGATGGACGAGCAGTACTTC
CASSLSGMDEQYF
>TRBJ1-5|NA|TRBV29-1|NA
TGCAGCGTTGGGGGCAGGGGTGGGAATCAGCCCCAGCATTTT
CSVGGRGGNQPQHF
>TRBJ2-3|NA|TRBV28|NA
TGTGCCAGCAGTTTACGGACCCCTGAAGCAGATACGCAGTATTTT
CASSLRTPEADTQYF
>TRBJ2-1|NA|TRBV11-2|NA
TGTGCCAGCAGCTTCAATGAGCAGTTCTTC
CASSFNEQFF
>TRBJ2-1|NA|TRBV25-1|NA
TGTGCCAGCTCATTGGGGGGAGAGCAGTTCTTC
CASSLGGEQFF
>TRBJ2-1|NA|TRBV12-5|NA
TGTGCTAGTGGATATGGACAGGAGGGGGGGGCAAATGAGCAGTTCTTC
CASGYGQEGGANEQFF
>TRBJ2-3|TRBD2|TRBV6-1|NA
TGTGCCAGCCTTGGACTAGATGGCACAGATACGCAGTATTTT
CASLGLDGTDTQYF
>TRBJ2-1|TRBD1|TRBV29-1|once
TGCAGCGTTGACGGACAGGGGCCCTACAATGAGCAGTTCTTC
CSVDGQGPYNEQFF
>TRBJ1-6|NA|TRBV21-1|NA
TGTGCCAGCAGCAAACTCATCGGGGTTAATTCACCCCTCCACTTT
CASSKLIGVNSPLHF
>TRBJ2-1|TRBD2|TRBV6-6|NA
TGTGCCAGCTCCTGGGGCGGGAGAGGAGACAATGAGCAGTTCTTC
CASSWGGRGDNEQFF
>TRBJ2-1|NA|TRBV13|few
TGTGCCAGCAGCCCCTCCCCCGGTGAGCAGTTCTTC
CASSPSPGEQFF
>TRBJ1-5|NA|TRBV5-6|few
TGTGCCAGCAGCGAAGGTAATCAGCCCCAGCATTTT
CASSEGNQPQHF
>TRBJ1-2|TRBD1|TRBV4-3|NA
TGCGCCAGCAGCCCCGGACAGGGACCTTCCTATGGCTACACCTTC
CASSPGQGPSYGYTF
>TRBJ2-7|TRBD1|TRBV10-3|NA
TGTGCCATCAGTGATCTGGGACAGGGGGCGTACGAGCAGTACTTC
CAISDLGQGAYEQYF
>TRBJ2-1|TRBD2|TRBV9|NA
TGTGCCAGCAGCGTAGGGCTAGCGGGGGGCTCCTACAATGAGCAGTTCTTC
CASSVGLAGGSYNEQFF
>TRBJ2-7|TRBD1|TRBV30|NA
TGTGCCTGGAAAGGGGGCGCAACATACGAGCAGTACTTC
CAWKGGATYEQYF
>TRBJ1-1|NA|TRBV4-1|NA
TGCGCCACCTCGACAGAGAACACTGAAGCTTTCTTT
CATSTENTEAFF
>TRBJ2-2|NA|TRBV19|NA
TGTGCCAGTAGTGAGGGGACCGGGGAGCTGTTTTTT
CASSEGTGELFF